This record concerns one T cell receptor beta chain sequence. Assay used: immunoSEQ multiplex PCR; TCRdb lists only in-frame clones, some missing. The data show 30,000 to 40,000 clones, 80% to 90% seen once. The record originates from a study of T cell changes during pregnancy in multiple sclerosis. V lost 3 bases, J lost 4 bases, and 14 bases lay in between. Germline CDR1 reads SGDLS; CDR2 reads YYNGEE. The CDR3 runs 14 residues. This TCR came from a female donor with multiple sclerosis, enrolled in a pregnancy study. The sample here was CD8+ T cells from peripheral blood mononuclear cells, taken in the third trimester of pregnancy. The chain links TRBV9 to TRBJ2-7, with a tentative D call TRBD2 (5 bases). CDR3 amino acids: CASSDNQRGYEQYF. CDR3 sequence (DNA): TGTGCCAGCAGCGATAATCAACGAGGGTACGAGCAGTACTTC.